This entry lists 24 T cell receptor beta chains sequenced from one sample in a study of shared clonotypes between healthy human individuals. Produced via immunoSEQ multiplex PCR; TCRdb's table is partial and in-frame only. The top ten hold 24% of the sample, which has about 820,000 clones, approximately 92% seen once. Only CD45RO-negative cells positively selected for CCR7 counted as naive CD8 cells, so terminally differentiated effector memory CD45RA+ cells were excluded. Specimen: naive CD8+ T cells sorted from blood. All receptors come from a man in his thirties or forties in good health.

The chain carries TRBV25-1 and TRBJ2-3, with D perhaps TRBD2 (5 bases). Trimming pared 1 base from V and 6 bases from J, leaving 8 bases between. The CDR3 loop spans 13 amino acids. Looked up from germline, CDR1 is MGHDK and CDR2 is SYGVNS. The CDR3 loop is CASSELSSDTQYF. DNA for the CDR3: TGTGCCAGCAGTGAATTGTCTAGCGATACGCAGTATTTT.

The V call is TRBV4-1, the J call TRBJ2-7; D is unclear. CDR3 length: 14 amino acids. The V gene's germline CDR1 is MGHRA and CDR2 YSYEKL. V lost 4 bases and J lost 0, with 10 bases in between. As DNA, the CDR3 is TGCGCCAGCAGCCTACAAGGCTACTCCTACGAGCAGTACTTC. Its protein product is CASSLQGYSYEQYF.

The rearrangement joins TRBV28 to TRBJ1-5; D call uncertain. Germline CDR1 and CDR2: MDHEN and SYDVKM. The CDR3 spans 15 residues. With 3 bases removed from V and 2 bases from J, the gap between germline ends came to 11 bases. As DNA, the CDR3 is TGTGCCAGCAGTTTGTACAGCGATCGCAATCAGCCCCAGCATTTT. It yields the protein CASSLYSDRNQPQHF.

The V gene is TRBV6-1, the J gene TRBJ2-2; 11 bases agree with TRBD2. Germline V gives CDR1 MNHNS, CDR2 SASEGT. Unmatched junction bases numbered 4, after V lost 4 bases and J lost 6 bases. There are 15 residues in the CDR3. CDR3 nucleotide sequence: TGTGCCAGCAGTGTTATACTAGCGGGAGCCGGGGAGCTGTTTTTT. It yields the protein CASSVILAGAGELFF.

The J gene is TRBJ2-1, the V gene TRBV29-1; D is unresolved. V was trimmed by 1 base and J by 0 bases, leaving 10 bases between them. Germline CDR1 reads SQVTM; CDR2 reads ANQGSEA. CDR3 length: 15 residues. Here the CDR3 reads CSVEGALSSYNEQFF. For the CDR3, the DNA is TGCAGCGTTGAAGGTGCCTTGAGCTCCTACAATGAGCAGTTCTTC.

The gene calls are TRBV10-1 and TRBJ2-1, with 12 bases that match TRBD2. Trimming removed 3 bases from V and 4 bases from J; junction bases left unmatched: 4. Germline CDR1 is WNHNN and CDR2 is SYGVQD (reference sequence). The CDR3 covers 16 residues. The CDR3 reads CASSDWTSGTYNEQFF. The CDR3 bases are TGCGCCAGCAGTGATTGGACTAGCGGGACGTACAATGAGCAGTTCTTC.

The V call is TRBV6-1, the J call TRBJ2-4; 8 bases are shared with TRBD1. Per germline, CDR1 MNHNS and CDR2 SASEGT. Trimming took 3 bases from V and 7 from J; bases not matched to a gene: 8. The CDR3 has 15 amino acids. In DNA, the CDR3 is TGTGCCAGCAGTGACTCCTCGGACAGGGTTAACATTCAGTACTTC. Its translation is CASSDSSDRVNIQYF.

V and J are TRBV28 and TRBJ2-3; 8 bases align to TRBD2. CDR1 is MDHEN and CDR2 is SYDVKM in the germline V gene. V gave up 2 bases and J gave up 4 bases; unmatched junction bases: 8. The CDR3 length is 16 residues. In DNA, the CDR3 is TGTGCCAGCAGTTTAGGTGGTAGCGGGACCGCAGATACGCAGTATTTT. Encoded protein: CASSLGGSGTADTQYF.

In DNA form, the CDR3 reads TGTGCCAGCAGTCTGTACGCTAGACAGGCCGATCAGCCCCAGCATTTT. This gives the protein CASSLYARQADQPQHF. This chain links TRBV28 with TRBJ1-5, with D possibly matching TRBD1 (6 bases). This CDR3 spans 16 amino acids. The germline gives CDR1 MDHEN, CDR2 SYDVKM. V gave up 5 bases and J gave up 5 bases, with 19 bases separating them.

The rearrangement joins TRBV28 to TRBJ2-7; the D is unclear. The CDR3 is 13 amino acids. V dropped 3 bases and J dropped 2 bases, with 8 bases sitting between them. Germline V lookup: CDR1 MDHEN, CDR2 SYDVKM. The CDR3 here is CASSLQSPYEQYF. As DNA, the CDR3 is TGTGCCAGCAGTTTGCAGTCTCCCTACGAGCAGTACTTC.

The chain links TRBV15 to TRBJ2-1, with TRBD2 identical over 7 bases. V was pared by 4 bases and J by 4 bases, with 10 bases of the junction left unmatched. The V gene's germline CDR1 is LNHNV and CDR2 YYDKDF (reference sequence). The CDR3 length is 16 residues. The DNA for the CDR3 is TGTGCCACCAGCACCCCCCGACTAGCTTCATACAATGAGCAGTTCTTC. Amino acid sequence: CATSTPRLASYNEQFF.

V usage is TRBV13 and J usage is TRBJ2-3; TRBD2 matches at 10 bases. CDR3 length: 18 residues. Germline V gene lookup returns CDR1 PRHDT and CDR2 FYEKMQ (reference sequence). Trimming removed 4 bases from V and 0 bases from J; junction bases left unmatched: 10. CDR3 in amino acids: CASSSPGLARTSTDTQYF. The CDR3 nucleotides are TGTGCCAGCAGCTCCCCGGGACTAGCGAGAACTAGCACAGATACGCAGTATTTT.

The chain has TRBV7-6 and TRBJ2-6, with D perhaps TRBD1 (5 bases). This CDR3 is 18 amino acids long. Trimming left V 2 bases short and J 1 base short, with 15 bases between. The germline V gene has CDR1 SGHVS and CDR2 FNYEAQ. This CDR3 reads CASSLYPTDMSGANVLTF. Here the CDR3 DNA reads TGTGCCAGCAGCTTATACCCCACGGACATGTCTGGGGCCAACGTCCTGACTTTC.

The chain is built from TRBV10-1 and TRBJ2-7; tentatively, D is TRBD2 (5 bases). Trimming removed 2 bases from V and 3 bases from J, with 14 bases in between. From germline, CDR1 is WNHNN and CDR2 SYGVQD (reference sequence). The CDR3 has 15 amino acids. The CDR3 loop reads CASSETSGSLYEQYF. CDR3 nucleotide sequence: TGCGCCAGCAGTGAGACGTCGGGGTCCCTCTACGAGCAGTACTTC.

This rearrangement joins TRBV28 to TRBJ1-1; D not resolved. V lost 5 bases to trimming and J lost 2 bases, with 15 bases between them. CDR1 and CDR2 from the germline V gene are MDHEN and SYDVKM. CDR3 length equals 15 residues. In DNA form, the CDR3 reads TGTGCCAGCAGTCCCTGGACCGATTCTAACACTGAAGCTTTCTTT. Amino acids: CASSPWTDSNTEAFF.

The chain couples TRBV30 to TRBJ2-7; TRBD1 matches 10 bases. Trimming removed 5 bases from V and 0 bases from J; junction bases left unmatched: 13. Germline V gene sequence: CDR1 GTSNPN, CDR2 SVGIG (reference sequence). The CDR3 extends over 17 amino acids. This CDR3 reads CAWAQGTGAFYSYEQYF. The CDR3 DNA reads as TGTGCCTGGGCACAGGGGACAGGGGCCTTCTACTCCTACGAGCAGTACTTC.

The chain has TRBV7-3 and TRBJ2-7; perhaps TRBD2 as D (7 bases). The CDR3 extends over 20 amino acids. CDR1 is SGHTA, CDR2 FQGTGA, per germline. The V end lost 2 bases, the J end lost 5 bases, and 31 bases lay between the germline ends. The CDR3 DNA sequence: TGTGCCAGCAGCTTATGGGTCCGGGGGGCAAAATGGGATTCTTCTGACGAGCAGTACTTC. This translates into CASSLWVRGAKWDSSDEQYF.

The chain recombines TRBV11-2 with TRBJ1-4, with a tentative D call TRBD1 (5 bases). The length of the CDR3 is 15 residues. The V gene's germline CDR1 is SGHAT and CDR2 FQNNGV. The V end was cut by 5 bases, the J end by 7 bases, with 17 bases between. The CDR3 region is CASSRRAGPSEKLFF. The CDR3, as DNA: TGTGCCAGCAGCCGTCGGGCGGGGCCAAGTGAAAAACTGTTTTTT.

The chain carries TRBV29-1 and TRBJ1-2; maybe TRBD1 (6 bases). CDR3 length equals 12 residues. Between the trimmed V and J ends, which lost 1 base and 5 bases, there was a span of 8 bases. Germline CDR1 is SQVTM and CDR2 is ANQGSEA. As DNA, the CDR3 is TGCAGCGTTGAAGGTCAGGGGTATGGCTACACCTTC. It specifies CSVEGQGYGYTF.

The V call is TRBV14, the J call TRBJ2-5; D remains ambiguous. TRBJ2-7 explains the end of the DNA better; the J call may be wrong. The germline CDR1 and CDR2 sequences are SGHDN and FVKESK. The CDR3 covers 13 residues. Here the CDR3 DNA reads TGTGCCAGCAGCCTTACGGCCCGGTACGAGCAGTACTTC. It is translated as CASSLTARYEQYF.

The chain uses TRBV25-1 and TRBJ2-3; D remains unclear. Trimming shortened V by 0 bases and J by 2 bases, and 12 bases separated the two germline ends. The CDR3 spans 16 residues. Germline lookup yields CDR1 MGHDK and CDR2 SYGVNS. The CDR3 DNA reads TGTGCCAGCAGTGAATATAGGCCCGCCGTCACAGATACGCAGTATTTT. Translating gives CASSEYRPAVTDTQYF.

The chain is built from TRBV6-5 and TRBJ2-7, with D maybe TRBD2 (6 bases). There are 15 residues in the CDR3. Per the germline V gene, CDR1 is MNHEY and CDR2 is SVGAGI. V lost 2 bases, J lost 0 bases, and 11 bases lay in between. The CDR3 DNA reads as TGTGCCAGCAGTTACGCGGACGGGAGCTCCTACGAGCAGTACTTC. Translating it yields CASSYADGSSYEQYF.

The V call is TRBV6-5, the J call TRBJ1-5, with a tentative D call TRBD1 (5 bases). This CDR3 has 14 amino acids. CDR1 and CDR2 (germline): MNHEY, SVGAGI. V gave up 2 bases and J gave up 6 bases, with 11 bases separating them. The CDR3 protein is CASSYRGGGQPQHF. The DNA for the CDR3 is TGTGCCAGCAGTTACCGGGGTGGGGGTCAGCCCCAGCATTTT.

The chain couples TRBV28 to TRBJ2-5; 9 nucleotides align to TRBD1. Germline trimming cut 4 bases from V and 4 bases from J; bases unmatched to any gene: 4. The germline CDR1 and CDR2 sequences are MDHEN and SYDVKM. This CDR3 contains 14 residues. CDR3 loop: CASSSPTGGETQYF. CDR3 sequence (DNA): TGTGCCAGCAGTTCGCCGACAGGGGGAGAGACCCAGTACTTC.